The present TCR beta chain was sequenced within a study of CD8+ T cells in alopecia areata. Study context: Treatment of the treated patients consisted of oral tofacitinib, 5 to 10 mg twice daily.

Germline V gives CDR1 SGHRS, CDR2 YFSETQ. V lost 0 bases and J 2 bases, leaving 9 bases between the germline ends. CDR3 length: 15 residues. Alopecia areata patients provided lesional scalp punch biopsies and peripheral blood, both collected for the study. Regarding the study as a whole: Scalp samples also yield sequences from resident alphabeta T cells of normal skin. For lesional scalp, especially alopecia totalis/universalis, clonality was higher than in normal scalp.

Of note for this clone: The antigen is undetermined.

Sequencing used cDNA as its template, made by extracting RNA and reverse transcribing it. Libraries were prepared by immunoSEQ multiplex PCR; TCRdb keeps only in-frame clonotypes and omits some of them. Of almost 250,000 clones listed, roughly 69% are singletons. This receptor was taken from a human donor with alopecia areata. The sequencing here drew on CD4+ T cells sorted from blood, taken at week 0. The V gene is TRBV5-1, the J gene TRBJ1-5; no firm D call. In nucleotides, the CDR3 is TGCGCCAGCAGCTTGGAAGGGCAGGGCAATCAGCCCCAGCATTTT. Translating gives CASSLEGQGNQPQHF.